These 24 T cell receptor beta chains originate from one sample sequenced in a study of beta chain features in type 1 diabetes. Their specific antigens are unknown. Study-level points and caveats: When Type 1 diabetes patients were examined, their TCRB CDR3s proved moderately but significantly shorter in all four CD4+ subsets.

Expressed TCRB transcripts were sequenced, since all the RNA that had been isolated was reverse transcribed. The table came from immunoSEQ multiplex PCR; TCRdb's copy has only in-frame clones and leaves some out. Altogether around 710,000 clones are present, 9.5% to 15% being singletons, with the ten largest covering 0.095% to 0.15%. Source material: naive CD4+ T cells from blood. These receptor sequences come from a man aged 30 to 39 with type 1 diabetes.

The chain links TRBV5-6 to TRBJ1-4, with 8 bases matching TRBD1. CDR1 is SGHDT and CDR2 is YYEEEE in the germline V gene. V was pared by 5 bases and J by 7 bases, with 7 bases of the junction left unmatched. This CDR3 has 14 residues. CDR3 in amino acids: CASRLTGAGEKLFF. DNA of the CDR3: TGTGCCAGCAGATTGACAGGGGCGGGTGAAAAACTGTTTTTT.

In this sample, this clone turned up a few times. The chain is built from TRBV19 and TRBJ1-2; a weak D match, TRBD1 (5 bases). Germline V gene data show CDR1 as LNHDA and CDR2 as SQIVND (reference sequence). The V and J ends lost 5 bases and 2 bases respectively, with 18 bases between them. This CDR3 has 16 amino acids. CDR3 coding DNA: TGTGCCAGTAGTCCCCAAGGCGGGGGAGTCAACTATGGCTACACCTTC. The encoded protein is CASSPQGGGVNYGYTF.

The gene calls are TRBV7-9 and TRBJ2-7; 8 bases map to TRBD1. The germline V gene has CDR1 SEHNR and CDR2 FQNEAQ (reference sequence). Trimming at V came to 1 base and at J to 4 bases, leaving 3 bases not matched to a gene. The CDR3 covers 14 residues. The CDR3 sequence: CASSLGQGTYEQYF. CDR3 coding DNA: TGTGCCAGCAGCTTAGGACAGGGGACGTACGAGCAGTACTTC.

This clone was counted a few times. This sequence joins TRBV28 and TRBJ2-7; no reliable D call. Germline loops: CDR1 MDHEN, CDR2 SYDVKM. Trimming took off 6 bases at V and 2 bases at J, with 11 bases between the two ends. The CDR3 has 13 residues. In DNA form, the CDR3 reads TGTGCCAGCAGAACCTCCGACCCCTACGAGCAGTACTTC. Its protein product is CASRTSDPYEQYF.

The gene calls are TRBV4-3 and TRBJ2-2; 8 bases align to TRBD1. Trimming cost V 0 bases and J 2 bases; bases outside gene matches: 5. CDR1 and CDR2 from the germline V gene are LGHNA and YSLEER. The CDR3 totals 17 residues. CDR3 bases: TGCGCCAGCAGCCAAGATGACAGGGGAGGAAACACCGGGGAGCTGTTTTTT. Its translation is CASSQDDRGGNTGELFF.

A few counts support this clone. The chain recombines TRBV27 with TRBJ2-1; the D gene is possibly TRBD1 (5 bases). The CDR3 spans 14 residues. The germline V and J ends were trimmed by 4 bases and 9 bases, with 16 bases remaining between them. Germline CDR1 reads MNHEY; CDR2 reads SMNVEV (reference sequence). CDR3 sequence reads: CASSSPEWGGEQFF. The CDR3, as DNA: TGTGCCAGCAGTTCCCCCGAATGGGGCGGTGAGCAGTTCTTC.

V usage is TRBV7-2 and J usage is TRBJ2-1; D assignment may be TRBD1 or TRBD2 (7 bases each). Germline assignment: CDR1 SGHTA and CDR2 FQGNSA. The CDR3 covers 13 residues. Between the trimmed V and J ends, which lost 5 bases and 9 bases, there was a span of 14 bases. The CDR3, as DNA: TGTGCCAGCAGCCAGCAGGGGGGGTCTGAGCAGTTCTTC. It specifies CASSQQGGSEQFF.

There are a few counts of this clone. J is TRBJ1-2 and V is TRBV6-1, with a weak D call TRBD1 (6 bases). V was clipped by 1 base and J by 7 bases, with 13 bases between them. CDR1 and CDR2 (germline): MNHNS, SASEGT. The CDR3 sequence is 14 residues long. The CDR3 is CASSEDPGGGGYTF. The CDR3 region has the DNA TGTGCCAGCAGTGAAGATCCTGGGGGCGGTGGCTACACCTTC.

The chain employs TRBV18 and TRBJ2-3; 7 bases are a match to TRBD2. The trim removed 3 bases at V and 3 bases at J, leaving 9 bases unmatched. Germline V gene sequence: CDR1 KGHSH, CDR2 LQKENI. CDR3 length: 16 amino acids. The CDR3 coding sequence is TGTGCCAGCTCACCCCTAGAAGAAGCGGGGACAGATACGCAGTATTTT. It is translated as CASSPLEEAGTDTQYF.

The V and J genes are TRBV9 and TRBJ1-5; TRBD1 might be the D (5 bases). Germline loops: CDR1 SGDLS, CDR2 YYNGEE. Trimming stripped 0 bases from V and 5 bases from J, with 12 bases between. This CDR3 has 15 amino acids. The CDR3, as DNA: TGTGCCAGCAGCGTAGGGGGCCAGCTACATCAGCCCCAGCATTTT. It encodes CASSVGGQLHQPQHF.

This chain joins TRBV11-2 and TRBJ2-1, with 10 bases aligning to TRBD2. Trimming at V came to 3 bases and at J to 5 bases, leaving 1 base not matched to a gene. This CDR3 comprises 14 residues. Germline V gives CDR1 SGHAT, CDR2 FQNNGV. In DNA form, the CDR3 reads TGTGCCAGCAGCTTTCTAGCGGGGGACAATGAGCAGTTCTTC. As protein: CASSFLAGDNEQFF.

The V call is TRBV9, the J call TRBJ2-3; D is possibly TRBD2 (6 bases). Germline values: CDR1 SGDLS, CDR2 YYNGEE. Trimming pared 2 bases from V and 1 base from J, leaving 11 bases between. This CDR3 spans 15 amino acids. DNA for the CDR3: TGTGCCAGCAGCGTTTTGGGGGGTCGCACAGATACGCAGTATTTT. Residues: CASSVLGGRTDTQYF.

The CDR3 DNA sequence: TGCAGCGTTGAAACAGGGGGTGACGAGCAGTACTTC. Translation: CSVETGGDEQYF. The chain joins TRBV29-1 to TRBJ2-7, with TRBD1 matching over 8 bases. CDR1 SQVTM and CDR2 ANQGSEA come from the germline V gene. The V and J ends lost 2 bases and 5 bases, in that order; junction bases with no gene match: 2. The CDR3 consists of 12 residues.

This sequence joins TRBV6-4 and TRBJ1-1; weak D call: TRBD1 (6 bases). V shed 6 bases and J shed 3 bases, with 17 bases lying between them. Looked up from germline, CDR1 is MRHNA and CDR2 is SNTAGT. CDR3 size: 15 residues. The CDR3 reads CASRRKGDGDTEAFF. The CDR3 DNA is TGTGCCAGCAGGAGGAAGGGGGACGGGGACACTGAAGCTTTCTTT.

This clone has only a few counts. Here the CDR3 DNA reads TGTGCCAGCAGCTTAGGGGGGACAACCAATCAGCCCCAGCATTTT. Translation gives CASSLGGTTNQPQHF. The chain links TRBV7-8 to TRBJ1-5, with D perhaps matching TRBD1 (6 bases). Germline assignment: CDR1 SGHVS and CDR2 FQNEAQ. Deletions cut 1 base from V and 3 bases from J, with 10 bases between. This CDR3 is built from 15 residues. The full variable domain, with the rest looked up from reference TRBV7-8 and TRBJ1-5, is GAGVSQSPRYKVAKRGQDVALRCDPISGHVSLFWYQQALGQGPEFLTYFQNEAQLDKSGLPSDRFFAERPEGSVSTLKIQRTQQEDSAVYLCASSLGGTTNQPQHFGDGTRLSIL.

The chain is built from TRBV29-1 and TRBJ1-4, with D uncertain. Trimming took off 4 bases at V and 0 bases at J, with 3 bases between the two ends. The CDR3 is 12 residues long. CDR1 is SQVTM, CDR2 ANQGSEA, per germline. CDR3 coding DNA: TGCAGCGTTGTAGCAACTAATGAAAAACTGTTTTTT. Its protein is CSVVATNEKLFF. Looking up the rest from reference TRBV29-1 and TRBJ1-4 gives the full variable domain: SAVISQKPSRDICQRGTSLTIQCQVDSQVTMMFWYRQQPGQSLTLIATANQGSEATYESGFVIDKFPISRPNLTFSTLTVSNMSPEDSSIYLCSVVATNEKLFFGSGTQLSVL.

The rearrangement joins TRBV7-2 to TRBJ1-5, with D possibly being TRBD1 (5 bases). The CDR3 contains 16 residues. Trimming took off 4 bases at V and 12 bases at J, with 25 bases between the two ends. The V gene's germline CDR1 is SGHTA and CDR2 FQGNSA. The CDR3 here is CASSSLGGGTAEDQHF. The CDR3 DNA is TGTGCCAGCAGCTCCCTTGGGGGAGGGACTGCTGAGGACCAGCATTTT.

This clone was seen more than once but under ten times. This chain joins TRBV7-9 and TRBJ2-4; TRBD1 might be the D (5 bases). Germline CDR1 and CDR2: SEHNR and FQNEAQ (reference sequence). Trimming removed 4 bases at V and 0 bases at J, with 16 bases between. This CDR3 is 17 amino acids long. This chain's CDR3 is CASSSQQELLAKNIQYF. The DNA for the CDR3 is TGTGCCAGCAGCTCTCAACAGGAATTATTAGCCAAAAACATTCAGTACTTC. The variable domain in full, completed from reference TRBV7-9 and TRBJ2-4, reads DTGVSQNPRHKITKRGQNVTFRCDPISEHNRLYWYRQTLGQGPEFLTYFQNEAQLEKSRLLSDRFSAERPKGSFSTLEIQRTEQGDSAMYLCASSSQQELLAKNIQYFGAGTRLSVL.

The chain joins TRBV7-2 to TRBJ1-1; D is possibly TRBD1 (5 bases). CDR1 SGHTA and CDR2 FQGNSA come from the germline V gene. The ends were cut back, 1 base at V and 0 bases at J, with 12 bases in the middle. The CDR3 runs 16 residues. The CDR3 DNA reads TGTGCCAGCAGCTTAGTCAATCCAGGGCTGAACACTGAAGCTTTCTTT. Encoded protein: CASSLVNPGLNTEAFF.

The V gene is TRBV7-9, the J gene TRBJ2-1; D perhaps matches TRBD1 (5 bases). Germline V lookup: CDR1 SEHNR, CDR2 FQNEAQ (reference sequence). V shed 11 bases and J shed 7 bases, with 12 bases lying between them. This CDR3 has 11 residues. CDR3: CAGRQKNEQFF. In DNA form, the CDR3 reads TGTGCCGGTAGACAGAAAAATGAGCAGTTCTTC.

V gene TRBV9 combines with J gene TRBJ1-5, with 10 bases aligning to TRBD1. The CDR3 has 15 amino acids. Losses at the gene ends were 3 bases for V and 5 bases for J; bases not matched to a gene: 5. Germline V gene lookup returns CDR1 SGDLS and CDR2 YYNGEE. As DNA, the CDR3 is TGTGCCAGCAGCGGACCCGGGACAGGGGATCAGCCCCAGCATTTT. This sequence encodes CASSGPGTGDQPQHF.

This chain connects TRBV25-1 to TRBJ2-7; D is undetermined. V was pared by 1 base and J by 2 bases, with 15 bases between. The germline V gene encodes CDR1 MGHDK and CDR2 SYGVNS. The CDR3 extends over 16 amino acids. CDR3 region: CASSESPPRDAYEQYF. DNA of the CDR3: TGTGCCAGCAGTGAATCCCCACCAAGGGATGCCTACGAGCAGTACTTC.

The chain has TRBV15 and TRBJ2-1, with 7 bases that match TRBD2. CDR1 and CDR2 from the germline V gene are LNHNV and YYDKDF (reference sequence). After removal of 8 bases from V and 3 bases from J, the junction contained 10 bases not matched to a gene. This CDR3 is 15 amino acids long. DNA for the CDR3: TGTGCCACCCGGGTGGGGCGGGAGAACTACAATGAGCAGTTCTTC. Protein: CATRVGRENYNEQFF.

The chain employs TRBV21-1 and TRBJ1-6; TRBD1 reflects the table's D call only, with no check against the DNA. TRBV21-1 is a pseudogene. This CDR3 is 14 amino acids long. CDR3 nucleotide sequence: TGTGCCAGCCTGGGACAGGGTAGACATTCACCCCTCCACTTT. Translating it yields CASLGQGRHSPLHF.